This T cell receptor (beta chain) derives from a study of response to subunit inactivated influenza vaccine. The CDR3 sequence is 16 residues long. TCRdb re-called the RT-PCR reads with MiXCR, one entry per CDR3 protein. The table lists around 710,000 distinct CDR3 sequences, about 15% of them singletons. Whole-study findings and limits: Authors suggested seasonal influenza vaccinations each recruit few new T cells.

At least ten counts were recorded for this clonotype. Antigen specificity is unknown. This sequence joins TRBV21-1 and TRBJ2-1; no check of the table's D call, TRBD1, against the DNA was made. TRBV21-1 is a pseudogene. Sample: PBMCs from blood, taken roughly 2 weeks before vaccination. This sequence was found in a man between 45 and 60 years old who received an inactivated influenza vaccine. The CDR3 DNA reads as TGTGCCAGCAGCTTAGGCGGGACCCCCCCCTACAATGAGCAGTTCTTC. Translated: CASSLGGTPPYNEQFF.